This entry is about one TCR beta chain. Some clones are missing from TCRdb's copy, which holds only in-frame ones; the method was immunoSEQ multiplex PCR. Of around 200,000 clones in the sample, 87% were seen once. The sample comes from a study of blood T cell repertoires in COVID-19. The V gene's germline CDR1 is SQVTM and CDR2 ANQGSEA. The V segment lost 7 bases and the J segment 9 bases; nucleotides outside the gene matches: 5. The CDR3 runs 11 residues. This receptor was obtained from a woman between 18 and 30 years old who had recovered from COVID-19. The source material was peripheral blood. The J gene is TRBJ1-2, the V gene TRBV29-1; the match to TRBD1 covers 10 bases. The DNA for the CDR3 is TGCAGCGGGGGACAGGGGTATAGCTACACCTTC. Protein product: CSGGQGYSYTF.